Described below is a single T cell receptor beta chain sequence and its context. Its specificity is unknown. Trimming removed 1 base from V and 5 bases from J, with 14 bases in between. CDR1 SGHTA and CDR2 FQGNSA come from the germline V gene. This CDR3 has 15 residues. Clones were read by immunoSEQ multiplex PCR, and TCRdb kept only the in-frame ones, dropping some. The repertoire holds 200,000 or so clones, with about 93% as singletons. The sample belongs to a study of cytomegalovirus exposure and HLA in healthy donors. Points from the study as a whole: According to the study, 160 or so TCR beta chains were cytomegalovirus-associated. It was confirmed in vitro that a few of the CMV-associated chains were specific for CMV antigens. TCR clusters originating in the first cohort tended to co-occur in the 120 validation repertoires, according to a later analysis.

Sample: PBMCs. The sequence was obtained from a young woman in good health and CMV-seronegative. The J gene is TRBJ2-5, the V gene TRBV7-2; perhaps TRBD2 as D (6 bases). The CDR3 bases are TGTGCCAGCAGCTTAGGGGGACTCCCCGGGGAGACCCAGTACTTC. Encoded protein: CASSLGGLPGETQYF.